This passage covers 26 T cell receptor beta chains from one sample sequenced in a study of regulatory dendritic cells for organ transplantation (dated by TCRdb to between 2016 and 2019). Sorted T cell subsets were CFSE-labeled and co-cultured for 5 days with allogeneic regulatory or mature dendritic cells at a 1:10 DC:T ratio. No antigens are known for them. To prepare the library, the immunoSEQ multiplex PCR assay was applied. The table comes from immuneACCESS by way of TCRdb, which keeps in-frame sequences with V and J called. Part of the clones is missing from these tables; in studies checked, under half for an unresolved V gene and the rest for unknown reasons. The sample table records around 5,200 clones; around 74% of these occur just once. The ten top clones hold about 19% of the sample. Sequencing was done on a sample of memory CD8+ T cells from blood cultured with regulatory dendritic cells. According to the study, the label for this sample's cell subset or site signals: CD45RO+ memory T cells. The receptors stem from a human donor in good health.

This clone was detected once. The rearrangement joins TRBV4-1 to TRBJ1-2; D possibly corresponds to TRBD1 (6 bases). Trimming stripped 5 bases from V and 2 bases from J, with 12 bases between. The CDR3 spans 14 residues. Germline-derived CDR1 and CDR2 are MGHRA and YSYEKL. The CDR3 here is CASSGRGGNYGYTF. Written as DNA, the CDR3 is TGCGCCAGCAGCGGCAGGGGTGGAAACTATGGCTACACCTTC.

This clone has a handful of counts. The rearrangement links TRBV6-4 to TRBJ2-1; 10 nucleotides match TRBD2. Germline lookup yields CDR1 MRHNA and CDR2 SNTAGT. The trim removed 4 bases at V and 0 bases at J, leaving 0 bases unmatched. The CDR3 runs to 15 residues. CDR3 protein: CASSASGSSYNEQFF. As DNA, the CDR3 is TGTGCCAGCAGTGCTAGCGGGAGCTCCTACAATGAGCAGTTCTTC.

CDR3 residues: CASSTTGTSFTEQFF. The CDR3 DNA is TGTGCCAGCAGCACAACCGGGACTAGTTTCACTGAGCAGTTCTTC. V gene TRBV7-3 combines with J gene TRBJ2-1, with 8 bases fitting TRBD2. CDR3 length: 15 residues. Unmatched junction bases numbered 12, after V lost 5 bases and J lost 9 bases. Germline CDR1 SGHTA, CDR2 FQGTGA.

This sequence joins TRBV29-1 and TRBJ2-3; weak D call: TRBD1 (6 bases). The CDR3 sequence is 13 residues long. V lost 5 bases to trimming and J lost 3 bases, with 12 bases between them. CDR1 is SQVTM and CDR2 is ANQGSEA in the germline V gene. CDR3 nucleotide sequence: TGCAGCGTTTCCACAGGGATGACAGATACGCAGTATTTT. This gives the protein CSVSTGMTDTQYF.

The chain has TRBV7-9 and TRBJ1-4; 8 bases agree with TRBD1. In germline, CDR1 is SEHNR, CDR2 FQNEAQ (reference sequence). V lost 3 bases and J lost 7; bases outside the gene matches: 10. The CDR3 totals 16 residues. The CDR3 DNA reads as TGTGCCAGCAGCTTGGACGGACAGGGTTTCGCTGAAAAACTGTTTTTT. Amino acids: CASSLDGQGFAEKLFF.

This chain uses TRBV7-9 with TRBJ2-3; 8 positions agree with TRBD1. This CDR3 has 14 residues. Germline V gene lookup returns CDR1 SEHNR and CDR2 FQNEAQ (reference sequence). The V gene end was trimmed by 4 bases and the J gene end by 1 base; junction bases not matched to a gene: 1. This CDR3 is CASSSDRGTDTQYF. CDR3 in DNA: TGTGCCAGCAGCTCGGACAGGGGCACAGATACGCAGTATTTT.

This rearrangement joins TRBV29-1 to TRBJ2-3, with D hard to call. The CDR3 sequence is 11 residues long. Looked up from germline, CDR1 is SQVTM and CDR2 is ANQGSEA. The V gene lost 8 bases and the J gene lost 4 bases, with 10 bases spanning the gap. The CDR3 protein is CSLLAADTQYF. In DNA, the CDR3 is TGCAGCCTCCTGGCGGCAGATACGCAGTATTTT.

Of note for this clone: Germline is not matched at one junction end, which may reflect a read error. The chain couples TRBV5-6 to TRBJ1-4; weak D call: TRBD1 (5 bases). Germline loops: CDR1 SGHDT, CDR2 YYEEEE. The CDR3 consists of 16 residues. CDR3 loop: CASSGWDGASWEKLVF. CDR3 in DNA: TGTGCCAGCAGCGGATGGGACGGAGCTTCTTGGGAAAAACTGGTTTTT.

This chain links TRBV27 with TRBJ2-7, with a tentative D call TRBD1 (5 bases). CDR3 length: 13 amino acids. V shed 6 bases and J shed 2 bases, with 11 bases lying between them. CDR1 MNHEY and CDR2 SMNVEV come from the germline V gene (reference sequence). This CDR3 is CASRRAGTYEQYF. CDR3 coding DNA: TGTGCCAGCAGACGGGCAGGGACCTACGAGCAGTACTTC.

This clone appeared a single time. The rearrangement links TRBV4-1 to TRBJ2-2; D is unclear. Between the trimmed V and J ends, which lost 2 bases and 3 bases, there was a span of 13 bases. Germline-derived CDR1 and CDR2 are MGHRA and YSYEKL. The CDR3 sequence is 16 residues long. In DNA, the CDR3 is TGCGCCAGCAGCCAATTTCGGTCGTTACACACCGGGGAGCTGTTTTTT. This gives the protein CASSQFRSLHTGELFF.

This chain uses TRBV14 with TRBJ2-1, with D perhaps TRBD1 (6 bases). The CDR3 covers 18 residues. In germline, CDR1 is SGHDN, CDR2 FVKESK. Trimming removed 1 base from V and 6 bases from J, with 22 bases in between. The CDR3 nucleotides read TGTGCCAGCAGCCAAGGTCCAGGCCCAGGTAGGGGGTTCAATGAGCAGTTCTTC. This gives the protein CASSQGPGPGRGFNEQFF.

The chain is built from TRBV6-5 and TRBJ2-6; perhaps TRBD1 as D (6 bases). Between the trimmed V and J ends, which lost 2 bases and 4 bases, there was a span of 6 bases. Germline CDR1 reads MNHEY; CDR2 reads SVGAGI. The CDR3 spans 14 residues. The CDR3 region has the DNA TGTGCCAGCAGTTACGACAGGGGGGCCAACGTCCTGACTTTC. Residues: CASSYDRGANVLTF.

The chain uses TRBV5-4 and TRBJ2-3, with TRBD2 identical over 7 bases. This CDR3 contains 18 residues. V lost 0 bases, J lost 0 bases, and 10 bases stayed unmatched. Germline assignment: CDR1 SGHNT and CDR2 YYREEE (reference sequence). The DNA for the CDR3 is TGTGCCAGCAGCTTGGCTATAGATCTAGCGGCTAGCACAGATACGCAGTATTTT. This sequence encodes CASSLAIDLAASTDTQYF.

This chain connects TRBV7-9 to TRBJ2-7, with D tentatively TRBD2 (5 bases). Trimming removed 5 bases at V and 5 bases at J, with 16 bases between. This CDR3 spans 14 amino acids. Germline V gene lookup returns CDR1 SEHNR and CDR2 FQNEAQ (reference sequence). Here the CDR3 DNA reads TGTGCCAGCAGCCCATTCTCGGGGAAAAACGAGCAGTACTTC. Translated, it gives CASSPFSGKNEQYF.

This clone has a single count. Here the CDR3 DNA reads TGTGCCAGCAATCCTACGGGGGGGACTGACATTCAGTACTTC. Protein product: CASNPTGGTDIQYF. The chain uses TRBV6-5 and TRBJ2-4; TRBD2 aligns across 8 bases. Trimming removed 7 bases from V and 8 bases from J; junction bases left unmatched: 10. CDR3 size: 14 residues. The germline gives CDR1 MNHEY, CDR2 SVGAGI.

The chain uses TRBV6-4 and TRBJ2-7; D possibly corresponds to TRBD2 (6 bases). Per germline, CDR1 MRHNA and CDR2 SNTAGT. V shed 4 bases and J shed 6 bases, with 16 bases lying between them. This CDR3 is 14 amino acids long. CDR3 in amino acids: CASSARHEGGEQYF. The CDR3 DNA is TGTGCCAGCAGTGCCCGACATGAGGGAGGCGAGCAGTACTTC.

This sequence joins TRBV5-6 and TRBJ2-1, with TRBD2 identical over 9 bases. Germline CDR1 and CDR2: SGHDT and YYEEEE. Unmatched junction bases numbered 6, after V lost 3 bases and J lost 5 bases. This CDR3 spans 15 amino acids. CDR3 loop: CASSWTTSGNNEQFF. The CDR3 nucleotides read TGTGCCAGCAGCTGGACGACTAGCGGAAACAATGAGCAGTTCTTC.

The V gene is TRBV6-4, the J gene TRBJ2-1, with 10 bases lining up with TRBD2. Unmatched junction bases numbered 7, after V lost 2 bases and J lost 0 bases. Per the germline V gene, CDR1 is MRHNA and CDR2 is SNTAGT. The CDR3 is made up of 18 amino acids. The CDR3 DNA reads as TGTGCCAGCAGTGACCGCTTGTCTAGCGGGGGCTCCTACAATGAGCAGTTCTTC. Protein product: CASSDRLSSGGSYNEQFF.

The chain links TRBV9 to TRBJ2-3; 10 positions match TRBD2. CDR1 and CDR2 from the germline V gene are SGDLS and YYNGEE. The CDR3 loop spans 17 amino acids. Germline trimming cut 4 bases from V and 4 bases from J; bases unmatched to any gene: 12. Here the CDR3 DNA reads TGTGCCAGCAGCTCTCCGCGGGAGCGGGGGGGCGCAGATACGCAGTATTTT. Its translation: CASSSPRERGGADTQYF.

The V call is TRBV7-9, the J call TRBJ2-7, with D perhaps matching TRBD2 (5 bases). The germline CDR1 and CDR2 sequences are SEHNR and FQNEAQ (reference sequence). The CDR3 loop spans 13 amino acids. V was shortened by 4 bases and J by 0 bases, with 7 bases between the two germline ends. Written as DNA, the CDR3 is TGTGCCAGCAGCTGGGAGAGCTCCTACGAGCAGTACTTC. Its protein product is CASSWESSYEQYF. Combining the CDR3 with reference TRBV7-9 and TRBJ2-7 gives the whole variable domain DTGVSQNPRHKITKRGQNVTFRCDPISEHNRLYWYRQTLGQGPEFLTYFQNEAQLEKSRLLSDRFSAERPKGSFSTLEIQRTEQGDSAMYLCASSWESSYEQYFGPGTRLTVT.

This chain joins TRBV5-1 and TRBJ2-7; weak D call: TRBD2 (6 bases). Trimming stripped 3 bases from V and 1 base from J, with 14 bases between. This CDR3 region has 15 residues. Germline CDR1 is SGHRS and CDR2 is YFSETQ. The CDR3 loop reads CASSWKEGASYEQYF. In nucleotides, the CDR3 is TGCGCCAGCAGCTGGAAGGAGGGAGCATCCTACGAGCAGTACTTC.

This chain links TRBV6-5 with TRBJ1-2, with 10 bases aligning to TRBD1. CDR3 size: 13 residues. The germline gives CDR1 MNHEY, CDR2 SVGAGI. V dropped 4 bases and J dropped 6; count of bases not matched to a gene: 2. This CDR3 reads CASSWTGGDGYTF. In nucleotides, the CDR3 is TGTGCCAGCAGTTGGACAGGGGGTGATGGCTACACCTTC.

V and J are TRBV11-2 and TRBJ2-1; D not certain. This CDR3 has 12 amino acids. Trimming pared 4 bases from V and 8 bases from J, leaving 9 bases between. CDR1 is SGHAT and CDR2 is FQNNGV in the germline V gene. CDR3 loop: CASSYSRDEQFF. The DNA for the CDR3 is TGTGCCAGCAGCTATTCAAGGGATGAGCAGTTCTTC.

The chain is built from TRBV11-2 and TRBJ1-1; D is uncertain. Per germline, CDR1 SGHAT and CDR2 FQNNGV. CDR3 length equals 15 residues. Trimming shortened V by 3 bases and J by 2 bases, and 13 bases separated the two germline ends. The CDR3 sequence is CASSLGFGVNTEAFF. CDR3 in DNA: TGTGCCAGCAGCTTGGGTTTTGGGGTTAACACTGAAGCTTTCTTT.

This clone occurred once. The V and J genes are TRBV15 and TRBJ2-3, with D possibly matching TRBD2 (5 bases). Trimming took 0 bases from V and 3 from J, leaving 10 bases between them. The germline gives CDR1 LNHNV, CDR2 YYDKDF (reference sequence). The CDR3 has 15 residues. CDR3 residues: CATSRDREGTDTQYF. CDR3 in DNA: TGTGCCACCAGCAGAGATCGAGAGGGAACAGATACGCAGTATTTT.

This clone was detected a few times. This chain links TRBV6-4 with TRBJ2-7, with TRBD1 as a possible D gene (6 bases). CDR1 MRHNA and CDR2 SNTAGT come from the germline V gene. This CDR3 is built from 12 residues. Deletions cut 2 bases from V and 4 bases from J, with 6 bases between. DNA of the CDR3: TGTGCCAGCAGTGACAGGGGGTACGAGCAGTACTTC. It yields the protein CASSDRGYEQYF.